A selection of T cell receptor beta chains follows, all from one sample in a study of beta chain features in type 1 diabetes. The data were produced by immunoSEQ multiplex PCR, yet TCRdb's version contains in-frame clones alone and is incomplete. The data show about 150,000 clones, less than 9.5% seen once. Sample: central memory CD4+ T cells from blood. The origin of the receptors is a young woman in good health. Both conserved end residues are part of each CDR3. Fields, in order: J gene, V gene, D gene, CDR3 protein. The D gene is left open where the match is weak.

J gene: TRBJ2-5
V gene: TRBV9
D gene: NA
CDR3 protein: CASSWRISETQYF

J gene: TRBJ2-5
V gene: TRBV7-2
D gene: NA
CDR3 protein: CASSLQGSETQYF

J gene: TRBJ2-7
V gene: TRBV10-3
D gene: TRBD2
CDR3 protein: CATRLAGPYEQYF

J gene: TRBJ2-3
V gene: TRBV18
D gene: TRBD2
CDR3 protein: CASSPLGSPSGPSTDTQYF

J gene: TRBJ1-2
V gene: TRBV6-1
D gene: NA
CDR3 protein: CASSELGAEWGYTF

J gene: TRBJ1-2
V gene: TRBV14
D gene: TRBD1
CDR3 protein: CASSQTTGAHGYTF

J gene: TRBJ1-5
V gene: TRBV2
D gene: TRBD1
CDR3 protein: CASSASGGVQPQHF

J gene: TRBJ2-1
V gene: TRBV10-3
D gene: TRBD2
CDR3 protein: CAISESTSGRFEQFF

J gene: TRBJ2-7
V gene: TRBV30
D gene: TRBD2
CDR3 protein: CAWSVIAGGEQYF

J gene: TRBJ2-1
V gene: TRBV7-3
D gene: NA
CDR3 protein: CASSPGGNEQFF

J gene: TRBJ2-5
V gene: TRBV9
D gene: NA
CDR3 protein: CASSVDNRVQETQYF

J gene: TRBJ1-1
V gene: TRBV29-1
D gene: TRBD1
CDR3 protein: CSVARTGGTEAFF

J gene: TRBJ1-4
V gene: TRBV6-5
D gene: NA
CDR3 protein: CASRKQTTNEKLFF

J gene: TRBJ2-3
V gene: TRBV7-2
D gene: NA
CDR3 protein: CASSLSGGYTDTQYF

J gene: TRBJ2-1
V gene: TRBV11-2
D gene: NA
CDR3 protein: CASSPQEGYNEQFF

J gene: TRBJ2-2
V gene: TRBV7-3
D gene: NA
CDR3 protein: CASSPNPAGTGELFF

J gene: TRBJ2-1
V gene: TRBV2
D gene: NA
CDR3 protein: CASSVRDEQFF

J gene: TRBJ1-1
V gene: TRBV18
D gene: TRBD1
CDR3 protein: CASSPGQGTTEAFF

J gene: TRBJ2-1
V gene: TRBV7-3
D gene: NA
CDR3 protein: CASSQDRDYEQFF

J gene: TRBJ2-2
V gene: TRBV7-2
D gene: NA
CDR3 protein: CASSSSGVSAGELFF

J gene: TRBJ1-5
V gene: TRBV7-9
D gene: TRBD1
CDR3 protein: CASSPAGQLDQPQHF

J gene: TRBJ2-7
V gene: TRBV5-1
D gene: NA
CDR3 protein: CASSQDRPTYEQYF

J gene: TRBJ1-5
V gene: TRBV6-1
D gene: TRBD1
CDR3 protein: CASSDRWTGGWPQHF

J gene: TRBJ1-2
V gene: TRBV7-9
D gene: TRBD1
CDR3 protein: CASVLSTGGFYGYTF

J gene: TRBJ1-5
V gene: TRBV30
D gene: TRBD1
CDR3 protein: CAWSVGTGGGNQPQHF

J gene: TRBJ2-5
V gene: TRBV30
D gene: NA
CDR3 protein: CAWSQRVQETQYF

J gene: TRBJ2-4
V gene: TRBV28
D gene: TRBD1
CDR3 protein: CASRSLKGQRLLF

J gene: TRBJ1-5
V gene: TRBV19
D gene: NA
CDR3 protein: CASRTPGRGGNQPQHF

J gene: TRBJ2-3
V gene: TRBV5-6
D gene: NA
CDR3 protein: CASRYGGADTQYF

J gene: TRBJ2-2
V gene: TRBV2
D gene: NA
CDR3 protein: CASSPDTGELFF

J gene: TRBJ1-1
V gene: TRBV4-2
D gene: TRBD1
CDR3 protein: CASSPGQGGVTEAFF